A selection of T cell receptor beta chains follows, all from one sample in a study of blood T cell repertoires in COVID-19. The protocol was immunoSEQ multiplex PCR, while the TCRdb copy is restricted to in-frame clones and leaves out a portion. The sample yields approximately 69,000 clones, around three quarters seen once. The material sequenced was peripheral blood. All receptors derive from a man in his 60s with acute or convalescent COVID-19. Both conserved end residues are part of each CDR3. A D gene is named only where the DNA matches it firmly. Clone size appears in some rows only: once, few, many, or a class for an expanded clone.

clone size,V gene,D gene,J gene,CDR3 DNA,CDR3 protein
few,TRBV7-2,TRBD1,TRBJ1-2,TGTGCCAGCAGCTTAGTCCCAGGGGGCCCCACGGGGGGCTACACCTTC,CASSLVPGGPTGGYTF
-,TRBV28,TRBD1,TRBJ1-4,TGTGCCAGCAGTTCCACAGGGGCGACAACTAATGAAAAACTGTTTTTT,CASSSTGATTNEKLFF
-,TRBV5-8,-,TRBJ1-1,TGTGCCAGCAGCTATCAGGGGTTAGTGAACACTGAAGCTTTCTTT,CASSYQGLVNTEAFF
once,TRBV27,-,TRBJ1-5,TGTGCCAGCAGTTTTCGACCCTATGCGGGGAGCAATCAGCCCCAGCATTTT,CASSFRPYAGSNQPQHF
-,TRBV3-1/TRBV3-2,-,TRBJ2-1,TGTGCCAGCAGCCAAGTGCCTAGCGAACCCTACAATGAGCAGTTCTTC,CASSQVPSEPYNEQFF
-,TRBV5-8,TRBD2,TRBJ2-1,TGTGCCAGCACCCTCAGCGGGGGTTACAATGAGCAGTTCTTC,CASTLSGGYNEQFF
-,TRBV6-4,-,TRBJ1-1,TGTGCCAGCAGAAAGACAGGTGGTACTGAAGCTTTCTTT,CASRKTGGTEAFF
few,TRBV6-5,TRBD1,TRBJ1-2,TGTGCCAGCAGGACTGGGGACAGTACCTATGGCTACACCTTC,CASRTGDSTYGYTF
-,TRBV18,TRBD1,TRBJ1-4,TGTGCCAGCTCAGGAGGGACAGGTGTTAATGAAAAACTGTTTTTT,CASSGGTGVNEKLFF
-,TRBV7-3,-,TRBJ1-1,TGTGCCAGCAGCTATGGACAGAACACTGAAGCTTTCTTT,CASSYGQNTEAFF
once,TRBV27,TRBD2,TRBJ2-1,TGTGCCAGCAGGGGAGGGAACTCCTACAATGAGCAGTTCTTC,CASRGGNSYNEQFF
-,TRBV15,-,TRBJ1-2,TGTGCCACCAGCACTGGGGGGTATGGAGGGACCTATGGCTACACCTTC,CATSTGGYGGTYGYTF
once,TRBV2,TRBD1,TRBJ1-5,TGTGCCAGCTCCGGACAGGGAGGCAATCAGCCCCAGCATTTT,CASSGQGGNQPQHF
-,TRBV6-2/TRBV6-3,-,TRBJ1-5,TGTGCCAGCAGTTACGTGGGTAGCCAGCCCCAGCATTTT,CASSYVGSQPQHF
-,TRBV7-6,-,TRBJ2-1,TGTGCCAGCAGCTTAACCGGGAGCTCCTACAATGAGCAGTTCTTC,CASSLTGSSYNEQFF
-,TRBV19,-,TRBJ1-4,TGTGCCAGTAAGCGATATGCAACTAATGAAAAACTGTTTTTT,CASKRYATNEKLFF
-,TRBV4-2,TRBD1,TRBJ2-7,TGTGCCAGCAGCCAAGAGGACAGGGGGTACGAGCAGTACTTC,CASSQEDRGYEQYF
few,TRBV5-1,-,TRBJ1-2,TGCGCCAGCAGCTCTAAACAGGGATCCTATGGCTACACCTTC,CASSSKQGSYGYTF
-,TRBV5-1,-,TRBJ1-2,TGCGCCAGCAGCTTGGAGGAGGGAGGCTACACCTTC,CASSLEEGGYTF